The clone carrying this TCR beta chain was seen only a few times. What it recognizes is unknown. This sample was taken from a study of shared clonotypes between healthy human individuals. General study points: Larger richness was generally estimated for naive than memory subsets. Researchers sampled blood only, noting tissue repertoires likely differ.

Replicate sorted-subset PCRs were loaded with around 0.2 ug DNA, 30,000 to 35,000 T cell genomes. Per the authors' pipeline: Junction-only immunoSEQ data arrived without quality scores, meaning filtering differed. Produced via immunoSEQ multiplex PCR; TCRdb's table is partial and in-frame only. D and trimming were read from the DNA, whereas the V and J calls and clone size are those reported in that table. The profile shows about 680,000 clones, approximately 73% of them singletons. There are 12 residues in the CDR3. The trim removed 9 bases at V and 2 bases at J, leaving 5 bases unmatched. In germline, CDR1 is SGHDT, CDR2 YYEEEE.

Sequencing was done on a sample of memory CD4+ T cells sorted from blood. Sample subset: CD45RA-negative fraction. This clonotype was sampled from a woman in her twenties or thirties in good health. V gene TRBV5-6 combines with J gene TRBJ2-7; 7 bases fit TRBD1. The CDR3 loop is CANRDSTYEQYF. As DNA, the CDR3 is TGTGCCAACCGGGACAGTACCTACGAGCAGTACTTC.